This entry concerns a single T cell receptor (beta chain). With V trimmed by 1 base and J by 1 base, 2 bases remained unmatched. This CDR3 has 16 residues. From germline, CDR1 is SGHNT and CDR2 YYREEE (reference sequence). Profiling relied on immunoSEQ multiplex PCR, and the TCRdb table lists in-frame clones only, not all of them. The sample lists roughly 40,000 clones; just over 90% were seen once. The data are from a study of T cell changes during pregnancy in multiple sclerosis. This clonotype was sampled from a female donor with multiple sclerosis, enrolled in a pregnancy study. The chain links TRBV5-4 to TRBJ2-3; 11 nucleotides agree with TRBD2. The sample was peripheral blood, taken before pregnancy. The CDR3 region is CASSLTSGSRTDTQYF. Here the CDR3 DNA reads TGTGCCAGCAGCTTGACTAGCGGGAGTCGCACAGATACGCAGTATTTT.